These 29 T cell receptor beta chains were sequenced from one sample in a study of cytomegalovirus exposure and HLA in healthy donors. 60 Vbeta and 13 Jbeta primers were used in PCR. The data were produced by immunoSEQ multiplex PCR, yet TCRdb's version contains in-frame clones alone and is incomplete. This sample contains more than 90,000 clones. The source material was PBMCs. The receptors originated from a middle-aged man in good health and CMV-seropositive.

The CDR3 nucleotides read TGTGCCAGCAGCTTAACCCGGGGGTTGAGCAATCAGCCCCAGCATTTT. Translated, it gives CASSLTRGLSNQPQHF. J is TRBJ1-5 and V is TRBV7-3; tentative D call: TRBD1 (5 bases). CDR3 length equals 16 residues. CDR1 SGHTA and CDR2 FQGTGA come from the germline V gene. The V gene lost 0 bases and the J gene lost 1 base, with 10 bases spanning the gap.

CDR3 amino acids: CASTLLANYGYTF. In DNA, the CDR3 is TGTGCCAGCACCCTATTAGCTAACTATGGCTACACCTTC. The J gene is TRBJ1-2, the V gene TRBV6-4; no clear D. V lost 7 bases and J 0 bases, leaving 9 bases between the germline ends. Looked up from germline, CDR1 is MRHNA and CDR2 is SNTAGT. The CDR3 has 13 residues.

The CDR3 here is CSAYPLKRETQYF. The CDR3 DNA follows: TGCAGCGCCTATCCCCTAAAAAGAGAGACCCAGTACTTC. This chain links TRBV29-1 with TRBJ2-5; D ambiguous. The CDR3 loop spans 13 amino acids. Trimming cost V 7 bases and J 4 bases, with 16 bases left between them. Germline V gene data show CDR1 as SQVTM and CDR2 as ANQGSEA.

Worth noting for this clone: This sample includes further DNA sequences coding for the same CDR3. V and J are TRBV29-1 and TRBJ2-6, with 12 positions matching TRBD1. The germline gives CDR1 SQVTM, CDR2 ANQGSEA. Trimming cost V 6 bases and J 3 bases; bases outside gene matches: 3. The CDR3 has 15 residues. CDR3 coding DNA: TGCAGCGTCCGGGACAGGGGGCTTGGGGCCAACGTCCTGACTTTC. It specifies CSVRDRGLGANVLTF.

The chain is built from TRBV10-1 and TRBJ2-3; 7 nucleotides agree with TRBD1. Germline CDR1 WNHNN, CDR2 SYGVQD (reference sequence). J gave up 2 bases and V 3 bases, and 8 bases lay outside the gene matches. This CDR3 is built from 16 residues. The CDR3 nucleotides read TGCGCCAGCAGTGAAGTTGCGGACAGGTCCACAGATACGCAGTATTTT. Translating gives CASSEVADRSTDTQYF.

The CDR3 loop reads CASSWGETTNTGELFF. In DNA form, the CDR3 reads TGTGCCAGCAGCTGGGGCGAAACGACAAACACCGGGGAGCTGTTTTTT. The chain joins TRBV7-8 to TRBJ2-2; possibly TRBD1 for D (5 bases). This CDR3 spans 16 amino acids. Trimming cost V 4 bases and J 2 bases, with 14 bases left between them. The germline gives CDR1 SGHVS, CDR2 FQNEAQ.

This chain connects TRBV5-1 to TRBJ2-7; 7 bases match TRBD1. The V segment lost 0 bases and the J segment 2 bases; nucleotides outside the gene matches: 2. The germline V gene encodes CDR1 SGHRS and CDR2 YFSETQ. The CDR3 extends over 14 amino acids. Here the CDR3 reads CASSLEGTAYEQYF. The CDR3 nucleotides are TGCGCCAGCAGCTTGGAAGGGACAGCCTACGAGCAGTACTTC.

The gene calls are TRBV7-2 and TRBJ1-5; 7 positions agree with TRBD1. Germline V gives CDR1 SGHTA, CDR2 FQGNSA. This CDR3 is built from 14 residues. Trimming took 3 bases from V and 7 from J; bases not matched to a gene: 6. CDR3 amino acids: CASSLDRPRQPQHF. Written as DNA, the CDR3 is TGTGCCAGCAGCTTGGACAGGCCCAGACAGCCCCAGCATTTT.

The chain employs TRBV18 and TRBJ2-1; D not resolved. Trimming pared 3 bases from V and 7 bases from J, leaving 16 bases between. The CDR3 consists of 15 residues. CDR1 is KGHSH, CDR2 LQKENI, per germline. The CDR3 here is CASSPAAQRANEQFF. As DNA, the CDR3 is TGTGCCAGCTCACCGGCGGCCCAGCGAGCGAATGAGCAGTTCTTC.

The chain employs TRBV13 and TRBJ2-1; TRBD2 agrees at 10 bases. The V and J ends lost 5 bases and 9 bases, in that order; junction bases with no gene match: 10. The CDR3 is 15 residues long. Germline assignment: CDR1 PRHDT and CDR2 FYEKMQ (reference sequence). For the CDR3, the DNA is TGTGCCAGCAGCCCCGTAGGGCTAGCGGGAGCTGAGCAGTTCTTC. It yields the protein CASSPVGLAGAEQFF.

This rearrangement joins TRBV27 to TRBJ1-2; 7 bases line up with TRBD1. CDR1 is MNHEY, CDR2 SMNVEV, per germline (reference sequence). With 4 bases clipped from V and 3 bases from J, the junction kept 8 bases outside the gene matches. CDR3 length equals 15 residues. CDR3 coding DNA: TGTGCCAGCAGTTCACGAACAGGGGATTACTATGGCTACACCTTC. As protein: CASSSRTGDYYGYTF.

This chain uses TRBV9 with TRBJ2-7; tentative D call: TRBD1 (5 bases). V was clipped by 0 bases and J by 0 bases, with 16 bases between them. The CDR3 spans 17 residues. Germline assignment: CDR1 SGDLS and CDR2 YYNGEE. CDR3 coding DNA: TGTGCCAGCAGCGTAGGGACGAGCAGGACACACTCCTACGAGCAGTACTTC. It encodes CASSVGTSRTHSYEQYF.

The chain has TRBV7-9 and TRBJ2-2, with a tentative D call TRBD1 (5 bases). The V gene's germline CDR1 is SEHNR and CDR2 FQNEAQ (reference sequence). V was pared by 0 bases and J by 0 bases, with 5 bases between. This CDR3 region has 15 residues. CDR3 nucleotides: TGTGCCAGCAGCTTAGCCAGGGCGAACACCGGGGAGCTGTTTTTT. It specifies CASSLARANTGELFF. Looking up the rest from reference TRBV7-9 and TRBJ2-2 gives the full variable domain: DTGVSQNPRHKITKRGQNVTFRCDPISEHNRLYWYRQTLGQGPEFLTYFQNEAQLEKSRLLSDRFSAERPKGSFSTLEIQRTEQGDSAMYLCASSLARANTGELFFGEGSRLTVL.

The chain couples TRBV15 to TRBJ2-7; no reliable D call. Between the trimmed V and J ends, which lost 0 bases and 2 bases, there was a span of 5 bases. This CDR3 spans 13 amino acids. From germline, CDR1 is LNHNV and CDR2 YYDKDF (reference sequence). CDR3 nucleotides: TGTGCCACCAGCAGAGACCTCCCCTACGAGCAGTACTTC. Translated, it gives CATSRDLPYEQYF.

The genes are TRBV11-3 and TRBJ2-1, with D perhaps TRBD1 (6 bases). Trimming took 4 bases from V and 7 from J, leaving 14 bases between them. Germline CDR1 and CDR2: SGHNT and YENEEA. This CDR3 has 14 residues. For the CDR3, the DNA is TGTGCCAGCAGCTCCCAGGTGCAGGGGAATGAGCAGTTCTTC. Translation: CASSSQVQGNEQFF.

J is TRBJ2-5 and V is TRBV2, with D perhaps matching TRBD1 (6 bases). The J call could be wrong; TRBJ2-7 is a better fit for the DNA end. The CDR3 has 10 amino acids. Germline V lookup: CDR1 SNHLY, CDR2 FYNNEI. The CDR3 region is CATQGNEQYF. CDR3 coding DNA: TGTGCCACACAGGGTAACGAGCAGTACTTC.

The chain joins TRBV4-1 to TRBJ2-2; no reliable D call. Trimming stripped 1 base from V and 3 bases from J, with 12 bases between. The CDR3 has 16 residues. Germline-derived CDR1 and CDR2 are MGHRA and YSYEKL. The CDR3 DNA is TGCGCCAGCAGCCAAGTGCTCCGGCAGGACACCGGGGAGCTGTTTTTT. Protein product: CASSQVLRQDTGELFF.

The chain combines TRBV2 with TRBJ1-5; D is possibly TRBD1 (5 bases). This CDR3 has 13 amino acids. Trimming removed 8 bases from V and 5 bases from J, with 13 bases in between. In germline, CDR1 is SNHLY, CDR2 FYNNEI. The CDR3 protein is CASHIIRDQPQHF. The CDR3 DNA is TGTGCCAGCCATATTATCAGGGATCAGCCCCAGCATTTT.

The genes are TRBV5-1 and TRBJ2-7, with D perhaps TRBD1 or TRBD2 (10 bases each). This CDR3 contains 18 residues. The ends were cut back, 1 base at V and 7 bases at J, with 27 bases in the middle. CDR1 is SGHRS and CDR2 is YFSETQ in the germline V gene. The CDR3 bases are TGCGCCAGCAGCTTGCGGGACAGGGGCCGGACTAGCGGTGGAGAGCAGTACTTC. Translating gives CASSLRDRGRTSGGEQYF. Combining the CDR3 with reference TRBV5-1 and TRBJ2-7 gives the whole variable domain KAGVTQTPRYLIKTRGQQVTLSCSPISGHRSVSWYQQTPGQGLQFLFEYFSETQRNKGNFPGRFSGRQFSNSRSEMNVSTLELGDSALYLCASSLRDRGRTSGGEQYFGPGTRLTVT.

This rearrangement joins TRBV5-4 to TRBJ1-1; D unresolved. The CDR3 contains 13 residues. With 2 bases removed from V and 4 bases from J, the gap between germline ends came to 9 bases. The germline gives CDR1 SGHNT, CDR2 YYREEE (reference sequence). CDR3 nucleotides: TGTGCCAGCAGCTTCCGGGGAGTCACTGAAGCTTTCTTT. Residues: CASSFRGVTEAFF. Filled out from reference TRBV5-4 and TRBJ1-1, the complete variable domain reads ETGVTQSPTHLIKTRGQQVTLRCSSQSGHNTVSWYQQALGQGPQFIFQYYREEENGRGNFPPRFSGLQFPNYSSELNVNALELDDSALYLCASSFRGVTEAFFGQGTRLTVV.

V is TRBV28 and J is TRBJ1-2; D unclear. The V end was cut by 6 bases, the J end by 0 bases, with 11 bases between. The CDR3 is made up of 14 amino acids. Per germline, CDR1 MDHEN and CDR2 SYDVKM. The CDR3 spells CASRWELANYGYTF. In DNA, the CDR3 is TGTGCCAGCAGATGGGAGTTAGCTAACTATGGCTACACCTTC.

The chain is built from TRBV2 and TRBJ2-1; D gene unclear. The V gene's germline CDR1 is SNHLY and CDR2 FYNNEI. V lost 9 bases, J lost 6 bases, and 18 bases lay in between. The CDR3 totals 14 residues. The CDR3 region is CARARGGLGNEQFF. CDR3 coding DNA: TGTGCCAGGGCCAGAGGTGGGTTGGGCAATGAGCAGTTCTTC.

The V call is TRBV5-8, the J call TRBJ1-3; the D gene is possibly TRBD1 (5 bases). The CDR3 has 15 residues. The germline V and J ends were trimmed by 4 bases and 2 bases, with 13 bases remaining between them. Germline-derived CDR1 and CDR2 are SGHTS and YDEGEE. Written as DNA, the CDR3 is TGTGCCAGCAGCCAGGGCCCAGGGACTGGAAACACCATATATTTT. Its translation: CASSQGPGTGNTIYF.

V gene TRBV27 combines with J gene TRBJ1-2; TRBD1 matches at 7 bases. The length of the CDR3 is 17 residues. The germline V gene has CDR1 MNHEY and CDR2 SMNVEV (reference sequence). V gave up 4 bases and J gave up 4 bases; unmatched junction bases: 15. CDR3 coding DNA: TGTGCCAGCAGTTCACGCTCGACAGGGCCCTCCATCTATGGCTACACCTTC. Protein product: CASSSRSTGPSIYGYTF.

This sequence joins TRBV9 and TRBJ2-3; 10 nucleotides match TRBD2. Germline assignment: CDR1 SGDLS and CDR2 YYNGEE. The CDR3 sequence is 15 residues long. The junction had 4 bases not matched to a gene; V was cut back by 0 bases and J by 6 bases. The CDR3 nucleotides are TGTGCCAGCAGCGTAGATAGCGGGAGGTGGGATACGCAGTATTTT. Amino acid sequence: CASSVDSGRWDTQYF.

Of note for this clone: Germline and junction disagree at one end, which may indicate a read error. This sequence joins TRBV7-3 and TRBJ2-2; no firm D call. The CDR3 length is 13 residues. The germline V gene has CDR1 SGHTA and CDR2 FQGTGA. The CDR3 DNA is TGTACCAGCAGCTTAAGGCCGCTCGGGGAGCTGTTTTTT. Translation gives CTSSLRPLGELFF.

The gene calls are TRBV6-1 and TRBJ2-2, with D possibly matching TRBD2 (6 bases). This CDR3 spans 14 amino acids. In germline, CDR1 is MNHNS, CDR2 SASEGT. Trimming left V 6 bases short and J 0 bases short, with 8 bases between. CDR3 in DNA: TGTGCCAGCAGGGAGGGGTCGAACACCGGGGAGCTGTTTTTT. Its protein is CASREGSNTGELFF.

This CDR3 is CASSARTGLYEQYF. Written as DNA, the CDR3 is TGTGCCAGCAGTGCCCGGACTGGTCTCTACGAGCAGTACTTC. The chain employs TRBV6-1 and TRBJ2-7, with D perhaps TRBD2 (5 bases). Trimming stripped 4 bases from V and 3 bases from J, with 13 bases between. This CDR3 region has 14 residues. CDR1 is MNHNS, CDR2 SASEGT, per germline.

This chain connects TRBV28 to TRBJ2-1, with D possibly being TRBD2 (6 bases). Germline V gene data show CDR1 as MDHEN and CDR2 as SYDVKM. The CDR3 runs 18 residues. V lost 5 bases and J lost 7, with 27 bases in between. CDR3 coding DNA: TGTGCCAGCAGTGCACTTAAGAACGGGCTAATGGCGGGAAATGAGCAGTTCTTC. Residues: CASSALKNGLMAGNEQFF.